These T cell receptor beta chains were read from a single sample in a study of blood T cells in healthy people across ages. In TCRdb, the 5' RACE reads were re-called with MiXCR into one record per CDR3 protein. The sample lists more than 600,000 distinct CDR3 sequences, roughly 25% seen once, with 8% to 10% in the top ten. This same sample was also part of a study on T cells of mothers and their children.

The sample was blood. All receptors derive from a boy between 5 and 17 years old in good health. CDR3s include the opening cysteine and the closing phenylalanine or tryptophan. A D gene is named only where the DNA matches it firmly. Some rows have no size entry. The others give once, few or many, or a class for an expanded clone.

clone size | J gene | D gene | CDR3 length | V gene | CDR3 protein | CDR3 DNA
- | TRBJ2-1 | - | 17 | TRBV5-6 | CASSPTVAARTYNEQFF | TGTGCCAGCAGCCCCACCGTAGCGGCGCGAACCTACAATGAGCAGTTCTTC
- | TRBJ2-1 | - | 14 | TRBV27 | CASSSGLLENEQFF | TGTGCCAGCAGTAGCGGCCTGCTAGAGAATGAGCAGTTCTTC
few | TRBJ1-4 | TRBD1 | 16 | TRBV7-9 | CASSSRDSRRGEKLFF | TGTGCCAGCAGCTCACGGGACAGCCGGCGAGGTGAAAAACTGTTTTTT
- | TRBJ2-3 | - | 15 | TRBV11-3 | CASSATGEGADTQYF | TGTGCCAGCAGCGCGACAGGTGAAGGGGCAGATACGCAGTATTTT
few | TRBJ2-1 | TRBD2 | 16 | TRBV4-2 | CASSQTTSGGADEQFF | TGTGCCAGCAGCCAAACGACTAGCGGGGGGGCCGATGAGCAGTTCTTC
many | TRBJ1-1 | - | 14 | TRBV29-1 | CSVAASFQWAEAFF | TGCAGCGTAGCTGCGTCCTTTCAGTGGGCTGAAGCTTTCTTT
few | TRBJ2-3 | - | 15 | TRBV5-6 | CASSPDPPFADTQYF | TGTGCCAGCAGTCCAGACCCCCCTTTCGCAGATACGCAGTATTTT
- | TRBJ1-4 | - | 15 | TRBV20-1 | CSARSQGLTNEELFF | TGCAGTGCTAGAAGCCAGGGATTGACTAATGAAGAACTGTTTTTT
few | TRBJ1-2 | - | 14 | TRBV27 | CASSSSGKVAGYTF | TGTGCCAGCAGTTCCTCAGGGAAGGTCGCGGGCTACACCTTC
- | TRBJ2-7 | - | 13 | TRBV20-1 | CSARPSLSYEQYF | TGCAGTGCTAGACCCTCCCTCTCCTACGAGCAGTACTTC
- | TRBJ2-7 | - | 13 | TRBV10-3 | CAINRDTEREQYF | TGTGCCATCAATCGGGACACCGAACGCGAGCAGTACTTC
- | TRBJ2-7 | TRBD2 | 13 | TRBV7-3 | CASSWREGYEQYF | TGTGCCAGCAGCTGGCGGGAGGGCTATGAGCAGTACTTC
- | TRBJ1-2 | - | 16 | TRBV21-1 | CASRPDMRQANYGYTF | TGTGCCAGCAGGCCCGATATGAGACAGGCTAACTATGGCTACACCTTC
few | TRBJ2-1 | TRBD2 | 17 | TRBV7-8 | CASSLWVTGGPYNEQFF | TGTGCCAGCAGCTTGTGGGTTACGGGAGGGCCCTACAATGAGCAGTTCTTC
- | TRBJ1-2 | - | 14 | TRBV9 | CASSGQPPSYGYTF | TGTGCCAGCAGCGGACAGCCCCCCTCCTATGGCTACACCTTC
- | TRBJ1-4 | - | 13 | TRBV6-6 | CASRFVSNEKLFF | TGTGCCAGCAGATTTGTGTCTAATGAAAAACTGTTTTTT
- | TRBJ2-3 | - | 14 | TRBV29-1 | CSVAGRQRPDTQYF | TGCAGCGTTGCCGGCCGACAGCGGCCAGATACGCAGTATTTT
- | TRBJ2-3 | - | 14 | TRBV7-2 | CASSLPSYTDTQYF | TGTGCCAGCAGCTTACCTTCATACACAGATACGCAGTATTTT
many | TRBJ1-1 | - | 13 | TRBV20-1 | CSAGMTGDTEAFF | TGCAGTGCTGGGATGACGGGGGACACTGAAGCTTTCTTT
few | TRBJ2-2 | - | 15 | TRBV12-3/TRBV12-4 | CASSYNRGSDGELFF | TGTGCCAGCAGTTACAACAGAGGATCAGACGGGGAGCTGTTTTTT
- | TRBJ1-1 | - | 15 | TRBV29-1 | CSVEGSVKMDTEAFF | TGCAGCGTTGAGGGCTCTGTAAAGATGGACACTGAAGCTTTCTTT